This is a list of T cell receptor beta chains from one sample in a study of graft-versus-host responses after intestinal transplantation. Clones were sequenced by immunoSEQ multiplex PCR, and TCRdb holds only the in-frame ones, with some missing. The data show roughly 43,000 clones, with approximately 94% seen just once and 1.6% held by the top ten. The sequenced sample was PBMCs, obtained around 350 days after intestinal transplant. These receptors originate from a human patient who received an intestinal transplant, so some T cells may come from the graft donor. Each CDR3 is given with its conserved first and last residue. The D gene is left open where the match is weak. Size values are once, few and many counts, or a class for expanded clones, and some rows have none.

V: TRBV4-2; size: -; length: 13; J: TRBJ2-2; D: -; CDR3: CASSPAAIGELFF; DNA: TGTGCCAGCAGTCCCGCCGCAATCGGGGAGCTGTTTTTT
V: TRBV2; size: once; length: 15; J: TRBJ1-5; D: TRBD1; CDR3: CASTPQGDSNQPQHF; DNA: TGTGCCAGCACTCCACAGGGGGATAGCAATCAGCCCCAGCATTTT
V: TRBV7-6; size: -; length: 16; J: TRBJ2-3; D: TRBD2; CDR3: CASSDPLAGVGDTQYF; DNA: TGTGCCAGCAGCGATCCACTAGCGGGAGTGGGAGATACGCAGTATTTT
V: TRBV7-3; size: -; length: 14; J: TRBJ2-2; D: TRBD2; CDR3: CASSIAGGTGELFF; DNA: TGTGCCAGCAGTATAGCGGGAGGGACCGGGGAGCTGTTTTTT
V: TRBV2; size: -; length: 12; J: TRBJ2-1; D: -; CDR3: CASSELDDEQFF; DNA: TGTGCCAGCAGTGAACTAGACGATGAGCAGTTCTTC
V: TRBV2; size: -; length: 14; J: TRBJ2-3; D: -; CDR3: CATKDGSSTDTQYF; DNA: TGTGCCACCAAGGACGGATCTAGCACAGATACGCAGTATTTT
V: TRBV19; size: -; length: 17; J: TRBJ1-1; D: -; CDR3: CASSIVSWRQGGSEAFF; DNA: TGTGCCAGTAGTATAGTAAGCTGGCGGCAGGGAGGATCTGAAGCTTTCTTT
V: TRBV19; size: -; length: 14; J: TRBJ1-5; D: -; CDR3: CASSISRRYQPQHF; DNA: TGTGCCAGTAGTATAAGCAGGAGGTATCAGCCCCAGCATTTT
V: TRBV6-1; size: -; length: 10; J: TRBJ2-7; D: -; CDR3: CASSAQIYRF; DNA: TGTGCCAGCAGTGCCCAGATTTACCGCTTC
V: TRBV5-6; size: -; length: 16; J: TRBJ2-3; D: -; CDR3: CASSLLRGGPKDTQYF; DNA: TGTGCCAGCAGCTTGTTAAGGGGGGGGCCGAAAGATACGCAGTATTTT
V: TRBV6-5; size: once; length: 15; J: TRBJ2-7; D: -; CDR3: CASSPTPGRAYEQYF; DNA: TGTGCCAGCAGTCCAACTCCGGGACGGGCCTACGAGCAGTACTTC